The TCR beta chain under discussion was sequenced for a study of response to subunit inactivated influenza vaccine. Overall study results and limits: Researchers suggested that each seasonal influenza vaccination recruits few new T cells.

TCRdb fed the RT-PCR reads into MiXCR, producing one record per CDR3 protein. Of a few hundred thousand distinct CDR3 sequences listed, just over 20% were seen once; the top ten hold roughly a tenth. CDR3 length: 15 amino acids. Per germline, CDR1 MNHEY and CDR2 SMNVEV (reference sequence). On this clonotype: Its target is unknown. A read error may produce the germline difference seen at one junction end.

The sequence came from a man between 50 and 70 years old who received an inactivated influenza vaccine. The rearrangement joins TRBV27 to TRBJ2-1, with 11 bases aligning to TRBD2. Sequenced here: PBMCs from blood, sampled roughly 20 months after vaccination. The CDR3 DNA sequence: TGTGCCAGCAATTTAGCGGGGGGGTCGTACAATGAGCAGTTCTTC. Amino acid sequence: CASNLAGGSYNEQFF.